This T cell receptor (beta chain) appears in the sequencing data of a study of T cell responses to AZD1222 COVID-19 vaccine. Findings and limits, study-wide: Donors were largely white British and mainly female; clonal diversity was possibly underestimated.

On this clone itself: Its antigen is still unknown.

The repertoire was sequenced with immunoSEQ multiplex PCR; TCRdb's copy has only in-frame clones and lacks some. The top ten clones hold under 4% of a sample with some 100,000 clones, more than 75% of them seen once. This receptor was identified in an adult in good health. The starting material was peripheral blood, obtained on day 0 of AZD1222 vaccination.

This CDR3 reads CASSSGGTGAYEQYF. CDR3 bases: TGTGCCAGCAGCTCGGGGGGGACGGGTGCCTACGAGCAGTACTTC. V is TRBV5-4 and J is TRBJ2-7, with 8 bases matching TRBD2. The CDR3 contains 15 residues. Germline trimming cut 3 bases from V and 2 bases from J; bases unmatched to any gene: 7. Germline V lookup: CDR1 SGHNT, CDR2 YYREEE (reference sequence).